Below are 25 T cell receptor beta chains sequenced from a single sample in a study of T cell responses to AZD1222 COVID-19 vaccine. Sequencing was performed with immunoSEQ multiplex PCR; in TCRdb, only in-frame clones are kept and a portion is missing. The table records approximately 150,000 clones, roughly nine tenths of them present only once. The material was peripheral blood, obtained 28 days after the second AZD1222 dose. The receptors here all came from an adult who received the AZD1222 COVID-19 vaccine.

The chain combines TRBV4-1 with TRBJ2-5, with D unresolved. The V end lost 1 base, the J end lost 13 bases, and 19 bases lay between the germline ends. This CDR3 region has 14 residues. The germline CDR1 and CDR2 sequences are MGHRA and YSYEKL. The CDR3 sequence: CASSQGVLVNRRYF. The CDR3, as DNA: TGCGCCAGCAGCCAAGGTGTTCTTGTGAACCGCCGGTACTTC.

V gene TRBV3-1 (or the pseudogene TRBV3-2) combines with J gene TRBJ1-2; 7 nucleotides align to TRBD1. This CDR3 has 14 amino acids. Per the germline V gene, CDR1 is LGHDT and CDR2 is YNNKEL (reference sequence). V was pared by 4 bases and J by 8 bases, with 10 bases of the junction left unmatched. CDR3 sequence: CASSPGRQGRGYTF. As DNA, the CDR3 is TGTGCCAGCAGCCCCGGTAGACAGGGCCGGGGCTACACCTTC.

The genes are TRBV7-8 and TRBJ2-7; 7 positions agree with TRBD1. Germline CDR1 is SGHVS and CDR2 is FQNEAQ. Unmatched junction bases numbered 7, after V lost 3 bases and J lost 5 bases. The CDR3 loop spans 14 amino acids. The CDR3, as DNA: TGTGCCAGCAGCTTGGCACAGGGGTTCAACGAGCAGTACTTC. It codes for CASSLAQGFNEQYF.

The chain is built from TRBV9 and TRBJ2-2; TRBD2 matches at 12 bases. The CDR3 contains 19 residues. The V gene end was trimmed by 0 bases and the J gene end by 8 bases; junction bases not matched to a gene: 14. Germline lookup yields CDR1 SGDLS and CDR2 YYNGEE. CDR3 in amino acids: CASSVAPGGLAGRGGELFF. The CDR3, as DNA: TGTGCCAGCAGCGTAGCCCCGGGAGGACTAGCGGGAAGGGGTGGGGAGCTGTTTTTT.

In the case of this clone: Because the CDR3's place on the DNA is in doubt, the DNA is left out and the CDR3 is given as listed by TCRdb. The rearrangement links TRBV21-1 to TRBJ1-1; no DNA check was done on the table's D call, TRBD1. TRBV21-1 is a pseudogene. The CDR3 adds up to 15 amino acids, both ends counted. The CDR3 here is CASSKVGQGNTEAFF.

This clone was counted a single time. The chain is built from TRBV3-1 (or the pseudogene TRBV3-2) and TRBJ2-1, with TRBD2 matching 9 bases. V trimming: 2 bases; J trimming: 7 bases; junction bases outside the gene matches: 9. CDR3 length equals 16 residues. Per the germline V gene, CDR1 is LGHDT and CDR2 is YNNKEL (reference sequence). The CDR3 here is CASSQRGGREINEQFF. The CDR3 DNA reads TGTGCCAGCAGCCAAAGGGGCGGGAGGGAGATTAATGAGCAGTTCTTC.

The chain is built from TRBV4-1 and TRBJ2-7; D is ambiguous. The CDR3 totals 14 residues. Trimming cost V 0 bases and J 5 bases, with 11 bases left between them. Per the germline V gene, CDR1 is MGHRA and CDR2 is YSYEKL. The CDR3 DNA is TGCGCCAGCAGCCAAGAGGTCCTCAGGAACGAGCAGTACTTC. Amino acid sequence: CASSQEVLRNEQYF.

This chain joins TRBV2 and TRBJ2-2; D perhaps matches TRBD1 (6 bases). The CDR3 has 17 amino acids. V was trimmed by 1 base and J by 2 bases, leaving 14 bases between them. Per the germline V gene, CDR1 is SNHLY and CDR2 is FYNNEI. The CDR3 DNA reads TGTGCCAGCAGTGAAGGGCTGTCAGGGGTAAACACCGGGGAGCTGTTTTTT. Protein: CASSEGLSGVNTGELFF.

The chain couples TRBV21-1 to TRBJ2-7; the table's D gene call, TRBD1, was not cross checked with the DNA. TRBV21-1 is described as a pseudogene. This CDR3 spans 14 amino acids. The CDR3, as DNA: TGTGCCAGCAGCAAATGGGACAGCTCCTACGAGCAGTACTTC. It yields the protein CASSKWDSSYEQYF.

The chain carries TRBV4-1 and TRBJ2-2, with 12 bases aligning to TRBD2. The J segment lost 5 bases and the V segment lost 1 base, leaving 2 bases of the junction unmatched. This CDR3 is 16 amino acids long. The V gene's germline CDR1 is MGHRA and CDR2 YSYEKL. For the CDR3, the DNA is TGCGCCAGCAGCCAAGGACTAGCGGGAGATACCGGGGAGCTGTTTTTT. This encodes CASSQGLAGDTGELFF.

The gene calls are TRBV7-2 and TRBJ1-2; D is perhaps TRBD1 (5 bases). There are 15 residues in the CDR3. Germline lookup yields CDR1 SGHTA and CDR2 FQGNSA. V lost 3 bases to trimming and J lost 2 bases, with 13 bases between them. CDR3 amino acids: CASSLNRDGNYGYTF. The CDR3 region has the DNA TGTGCCAGCAGCTTGAACCGGGACGGAAACTATGGCTACACCTTC.

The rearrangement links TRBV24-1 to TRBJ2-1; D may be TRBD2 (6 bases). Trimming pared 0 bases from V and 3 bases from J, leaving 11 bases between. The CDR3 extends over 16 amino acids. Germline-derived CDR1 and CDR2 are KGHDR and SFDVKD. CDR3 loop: CATSDLSAGNYNEQFF. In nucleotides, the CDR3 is TGTGCCACCAGTGATTTGTCGGCGGGGAACTACAATGAGCAGTTCTTC.

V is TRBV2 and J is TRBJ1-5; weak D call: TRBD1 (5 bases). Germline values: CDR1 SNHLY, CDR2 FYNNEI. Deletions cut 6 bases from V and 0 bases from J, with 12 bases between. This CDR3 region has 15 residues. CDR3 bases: TGTGCCAGCAGCCCGACAGTTTATAGCAATCAGCCCCAGCATTTT. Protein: CASSPTVYSNQPQHF.

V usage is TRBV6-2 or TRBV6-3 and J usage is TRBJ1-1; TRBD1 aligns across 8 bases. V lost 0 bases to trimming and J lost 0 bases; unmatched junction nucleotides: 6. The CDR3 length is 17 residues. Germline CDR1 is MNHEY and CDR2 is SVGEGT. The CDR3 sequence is CASSYSVAGGLNTEAFF. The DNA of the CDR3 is TGTGCCAGCAGTTACTCAGTAGCAGGGGGCCTGAACACTGAAGCTTTCTTT.

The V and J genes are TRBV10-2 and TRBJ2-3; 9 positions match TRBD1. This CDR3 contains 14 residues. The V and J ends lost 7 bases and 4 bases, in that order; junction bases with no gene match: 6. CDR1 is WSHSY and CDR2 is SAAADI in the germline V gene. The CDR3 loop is CASTPGQGADTQYF. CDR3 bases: TGCGCCAGCACCCCGGGACAGGGAGCAGATACGCAGTATTTT.

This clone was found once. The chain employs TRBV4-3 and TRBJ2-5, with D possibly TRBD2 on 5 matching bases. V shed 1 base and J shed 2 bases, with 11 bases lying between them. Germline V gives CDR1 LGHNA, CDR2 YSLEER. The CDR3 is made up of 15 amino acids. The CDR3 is CASSQAPGKQETQYF. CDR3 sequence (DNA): TGCGCCAGCAGCCAAGCCCCGGGGAAGCAAGAGACCCAGTACTTC.

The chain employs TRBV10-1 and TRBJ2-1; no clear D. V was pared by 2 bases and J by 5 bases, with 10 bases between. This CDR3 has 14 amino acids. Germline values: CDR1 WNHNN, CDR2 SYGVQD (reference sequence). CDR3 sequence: CASSEVAGNNEQFF. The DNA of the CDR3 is TGCGCCAGCAGTGAGGTGGCAGGTAACAATGAGCAGTTCTTC.

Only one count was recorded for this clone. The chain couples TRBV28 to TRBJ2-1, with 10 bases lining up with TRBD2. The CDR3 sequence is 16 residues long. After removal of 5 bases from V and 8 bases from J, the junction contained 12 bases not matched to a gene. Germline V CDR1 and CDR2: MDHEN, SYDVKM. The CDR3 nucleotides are TGTGCCAGCAGTGATCAACTAGCGGGGAGGGGTCATGAGCAGTTCTTC. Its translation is CASSDQLAGRGHEQFF.

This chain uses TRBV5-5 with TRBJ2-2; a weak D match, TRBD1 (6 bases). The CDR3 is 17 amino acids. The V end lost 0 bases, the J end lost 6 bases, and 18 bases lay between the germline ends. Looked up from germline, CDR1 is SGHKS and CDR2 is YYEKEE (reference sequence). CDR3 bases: TGTGCCAGCAGCTTGGTTTTTGGGGCAGGGGAAGCCGGGGAGCTGTTTTTT. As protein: CASSLVFGAGEAGELFF.

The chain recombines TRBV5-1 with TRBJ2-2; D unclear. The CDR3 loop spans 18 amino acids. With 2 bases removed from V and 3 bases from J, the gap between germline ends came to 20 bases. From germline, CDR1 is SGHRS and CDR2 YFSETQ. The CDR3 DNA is TGCGCCAGCAGCTTAGCGTCTTCAACTGACCACTACACCGGGGAGCTGTTTTTT. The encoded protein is CASSLASSTDHYTGELFF.

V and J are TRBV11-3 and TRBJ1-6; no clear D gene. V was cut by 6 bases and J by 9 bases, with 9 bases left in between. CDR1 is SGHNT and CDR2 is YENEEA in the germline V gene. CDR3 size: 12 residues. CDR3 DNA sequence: TGTGCCAGCAGGCGACCAGGTTCACCCCTCCACTTT. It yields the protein CASRRPGSPLHF. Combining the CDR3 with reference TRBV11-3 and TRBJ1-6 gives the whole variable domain EAGVVQSPRYKIIEKKQPVAFWCNPISGHNTLYWYLQNLGQGPELLIRYENEEAVDDSQLPKDRFSAERLKGVDSTLKIQPAELGDSAVYLCASRRPGSPLHFGNGTRLTVT.

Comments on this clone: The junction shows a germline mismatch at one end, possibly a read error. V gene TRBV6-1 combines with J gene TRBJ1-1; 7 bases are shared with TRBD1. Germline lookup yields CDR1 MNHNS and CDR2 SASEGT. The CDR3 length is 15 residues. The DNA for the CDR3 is TGTGCCAGCAGTAAAGCGGGACAGCTGAACACTGAAGCTTTCTTT. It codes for CASSKAGQLNTEAFF.

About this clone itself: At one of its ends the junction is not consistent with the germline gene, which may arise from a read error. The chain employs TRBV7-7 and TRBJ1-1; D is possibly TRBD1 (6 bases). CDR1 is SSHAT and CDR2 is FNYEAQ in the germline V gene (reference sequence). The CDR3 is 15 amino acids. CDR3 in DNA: TGTGCTAGCAGCTTTTACGAAGGGGGAGACACTGAAGCTTTCTTT. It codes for CASSFYEGGDTEAFF.

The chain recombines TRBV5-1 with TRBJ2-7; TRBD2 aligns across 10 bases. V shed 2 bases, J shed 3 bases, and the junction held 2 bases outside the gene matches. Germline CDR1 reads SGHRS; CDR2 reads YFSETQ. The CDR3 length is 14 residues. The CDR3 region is CASSLWTSGYEQYF. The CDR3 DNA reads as TGCGCCAGCAGCTTATGGACTAGCGGCTACGAGCAGTACTTC.

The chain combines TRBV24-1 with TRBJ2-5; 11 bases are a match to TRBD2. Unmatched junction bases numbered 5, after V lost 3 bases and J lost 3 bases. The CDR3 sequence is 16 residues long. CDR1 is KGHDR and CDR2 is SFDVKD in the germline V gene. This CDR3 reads CATSDPPLAGEETQYF. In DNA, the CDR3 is TGTGCCACCAGTGATCCCCCACTAGCGGGAGAAGAGACCCAGTACTTC.